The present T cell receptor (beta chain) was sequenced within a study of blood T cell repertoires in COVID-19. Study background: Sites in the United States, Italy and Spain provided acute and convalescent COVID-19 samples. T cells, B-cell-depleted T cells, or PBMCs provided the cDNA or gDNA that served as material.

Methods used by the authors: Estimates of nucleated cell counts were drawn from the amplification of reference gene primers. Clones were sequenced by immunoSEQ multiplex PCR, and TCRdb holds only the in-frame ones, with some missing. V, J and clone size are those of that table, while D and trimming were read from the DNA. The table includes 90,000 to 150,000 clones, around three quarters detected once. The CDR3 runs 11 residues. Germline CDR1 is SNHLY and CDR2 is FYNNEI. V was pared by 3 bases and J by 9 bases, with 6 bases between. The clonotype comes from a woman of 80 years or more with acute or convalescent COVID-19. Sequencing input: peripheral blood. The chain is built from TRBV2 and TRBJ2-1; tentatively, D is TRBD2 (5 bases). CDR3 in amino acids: CASSDGGEQFF. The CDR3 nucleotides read TGTGCCAGCAGTGACGGAGGTGAGCAGTTCTTC.